This is a list of T cell receptor beta chains from one sample in a study of blood T cell repertoires in COVID-19. Assay used: immunoSEQ multiplex PCR; TCRdb lists only in-frame clones, some missing. The sample includes 170,000 or so clones, about four fifths of them seen just once. Sequencing was carried out using peripheral blood. The source of these receptors is a woman in her seventies with COVID-19, enrolled during active disease. Both conserved end residues are part of each CDR3. D genes are given only for firm matches. Expanded clones get a size class; other rows say once, few or many, or leave the size out.

V gene: TRBV2; clone size: -; D gene: TRBD1; J gene: TRBJ2-3; CDR3 DNA: TGTGCCAGCAGCCGGGACAGGGGGACAGATACGCAGTATTTT; CDR3 protein: CASSRDRGTDTQYF
V gene: TRBV12-3/TRBV12-4; clone size: once; D gene: -; J gene: TRBJ1-2; CDR3 DNA: TGTGCCAGTTCGAGCGGGGACTATGGCTACACCTTC; CDR3 protein: CASSSGDYGYTF
V gene: TRBV5-8; clone size: -; D gene: TRBD1; J gene: TRBJ1-3; CDR3 DNA: TGTGCCAGCAGCTTCAGACAGGGCCCCTCTGGAAACACCATATATTTT; CDR3 protein: CASSFRQGPSGNTIYF
V gene: TRBV6-1; clone size: -; D gene: -; J gene: TRBJ2-5; CDR3 DNA: TGTGCCAGCAGTGATCGGACATTTTGGCAAGAGACCCAGTACTTC; CDR3 protein: CASSDRTFWQETQYF
V gene: TRBV27; clone size: few; D gene: -; J gene: TRBJ2-5; CDR3 DNA: TGTGCCAGCAGTTTACGTCGGCAGGGAGGAGAGACCCAGTACTTC; CDR3 protein: CASSLRRQGGETQYF
V gene: TRBV6-2/TRBV6-3; clone size: -; D gene: -; J gene: TRBJ1-1; CDR3 DNA: TGTGCCAGCAGTTTACAGGGTAGTACTGAAGCTTTCTTT; CDR3 protein: CASSLQGSTEAFF
V gene: TRBV7-8; clone size: few; D gene: -; J gene: TRBJ2-5; CDR3 DNA: TGTGCCAGCAGCTTAATGACCCGATCGGGTGAGACCCAGTACTTC; CDR3 protein: CASSLMTRSGETQYF
V gene: TRBV7-9; clone size: -; D gene: TRBD2; J gene: TRBJ2-3; CDR3 DNA: TGTGCCAGCGGAAGGACTAGCGGCCGCACAGATACGCAGTATTTT; CDR3 protein: CASGRTSGRTDTQYF
V gene: TRBV10-3; clone size: -; D gene: TRBD2; J gene: TRBJ2-3; CDR3 DNA: TGTGCCATCAGTGAAGCCGGGACTAGTCATCAGTATTTT; CDR3 protein: CAISEAGTSHQYF
V gene: TRBV30; clone size: -; D gene: -; J gene: TRBJ1-6; CDR3 DNA: TGTGCCTGGAGTAAGACGGGGAGCTCCTATAATTCACCCCTCCACTTT; CDR3 protein: CAWSKTGSSYNSPLHF
V gene: TRBV3-1/TRBV3-2; clone size: few; D gene: TRBD1; J gene: TRBJ1-2; CDR3 DNA: TGTGCCAGCAGCCAGCAGCCGGGACAGGGGGCGGATGGCTACACCTTC; CDR3 protein: CASSQQPGQGADGYTF
V gene: TRBV5-4; clone size: -; D gene: -; J gene: TRBJ2-7; CDR3 DNA: TGTGCCAGCACCCTACTTGGGGAGGTTGAAGAGCAGTACTTC; CDR3 protein: CASTLLGEVEEQYF
V gene: TRBV3-1/TRBV3-2; clone size: -; D gene: -; J gene: TRBJ2-3; CDR3 DNA: TGTGCCAGCAGCCGCTCACTAGGCAGTACGCAGTATTTT; CDR3 protein: CASSRSLGSTQYF
V gene: TRBV27; clone size: -; D gene: -; J gene: TRBJ1-5; CDR3 DNA: TGTGCCAGCAGTACACCAGGGGATTTGACCTGCCAGCCCCAGCATTTT; CDR3 protein: CASSTPGDLTCQPQHF
V gene: TRBV28; clone size: -; D gene: -; J gene: TRBJ1-2; CDR3 DNA: TGTGCCAGCAGTTTGGAGGACCTTAACTATGGCTACACCTTC; CDR3 protein: CASSLEDLNYGYTF
V gene: TRBV5-1; clone size: -; D gene: -; J gene: TRBJ1-5; CDR3 DNA: TGCGCCAGCAGCTTGTCTGCCCACGGAGGGCCCCAGCATTTT; CDR3 protein: CASSLSAHGGPQHF
V gene: TRBV30; clone size: once; D gene: -; J gene: TRBJ1-5; CDR3 DNA: TGTGCCTGGAGTGTCGGTCCCGGGGGCAATCAGCCCCAGCATTTT; CDR3 protein: CAWSVGPGGNQPQHF
V gene: TRBV5-1; clone size: once; D gene: -; J gene: TRBJ2-5; CDR3 DNA: TGCGCCAGCAGCTTTGGGGGGAGACAAATCCAAGAGACCCAGTACTTC; CDR3 protein: CASSFGGRQIQETQYF
V gene: TRBV29-1; clone size: -; D gene: TRBD2; J gene: TRBJ2-4; CDR3 DNA: TGCAGCGTTACCCCGGACCTCTCCCGGGGGGGTCAGTACTTC; CDR3 protein: CSVTPDLSRGGQYF
V gene: TRBV28; clone size: -; D gene: TRBD1; J gene: TRBJ1-2; CDR3 DNA: TGTGCCAGCAGCCTGACAGGGGAAGGGTATGGCTACACCTTC; CDR3 protein: CASSLTGEGYGYTF
V gene: TRBV24-1; clone size: -; D gene: TRBD1; J gene: TRBJ2-3; CDR3 DNA: TGTGCCACCAGTGCCGACTCGACAGGGAAGGCAGATACGCAGTATTTT; CDR3 protein: CATSADSTGKADTQYF
V gene: TRBV7-7; clone size: -; D gene: -; J gene: TRBJ2-1; CDR3 DNA: TGTGCCAGCAGCTTAGTAGGCGGGGCTGGTGGCAATGAGCAGTTCTTC; CDR3 protein: CASSLVGGAGGNEQFF
V gene: TRBV7-9; clone size: -; D gene: -; J gene: TRBJ2-2; CDR3 DNA: TGTGCCAGCAGCTTAGCGCCCACGGACACCGGGGAGCTGTTTTTT; CDR3 protein: CASSLAPTDTGELFF
V gene: TRBV7-6; clone size: -; D gene: -; J gene: TRBJ1-5; CDR3 DNA: TGTGCCAGCAGCCCGGATAGTCAGGACACTAGCAATCAGCCCCAGCATTTT; CDR3 protein: CASSPDSQDTSNQPQHF
V gene: TRBV28; clone size: -; D gene: TRBD1; J gene: TRBJ1-4; CDR3 DNA: TGTGCCAGCCTCCCGGGACAGGGAGTGCTAAATGAAAAACTGTTTTTT; CDR3 protein: CASLPGQGVLNEKLFF
V gene: TRBV19; clone size: -; D gene: TRBD1; J gene: TRBJ2-5; CDR3 DNA: TGTGCCAGTAGCCCCAGGACAGGGAGCCAAGAGACCCAGTACTTC; CDR3 protein: CASSPRTGSQETQYF
V gene: TRBV6-5; clone size: -; D gene: TRBD1; J gene: TRBJ1-1; CDR3 DNA: TGTGCCAGCAGTTACTTCGGGACAGGGCGGACTGAAGCTTTCTTT; CDR3 protein: CASSYFGTGRTEAFF
V gene: TRBV28; clone size: -; D gene: TRBD1; J gene: TRBJ1-4; CDR3 DNA: TGTGCCAGCACCCTAGGGGGGACAGGGGGATTGGGTGAAAAACTGTTTTTT; CDR3 protein: CASTLGGTGGLGEKLFF
V gene: TRBV27; clone size: -; D gene: -; J gene: TRBJ2-5; CDR3 DNA: TGTGCCAGCAGTTTAGGCTTACAGGGCCAAGAGACCCAGTACTTC; CDR3 protein: CASSLGLQGQETQYF
V gene: TRBV5-5; clone size: once; D gene: -; J gene: TRBJ1-2; CDR3 DNA: TGTGCCAGCAGCTTAGAGGACATCACTTACGGCTACACCTTC; CDR3 protein: CASSLEDITYGYTF
V gene: TRBV7-2; clone size: once; D gene: -; J gene: TRBJ2-3; CDR3 DNA: TGTGCCAGCAGCTCGAGCAGGGTCCTGAGAGATACGCAGTATTTT; CDR3 protein: CASSSSRVLRDTQYF
V gene: TRBV4-2; clone size: -; D gene: -; J gene: TRBJ1-2; CDR3 DNA: TGTGCCAGCAGTAGGACAGCCCAGAACTATGGCTACACCTTC; CDR3 protein: CASSRTAQNYGYTF
V gene: TRBV7-2; clone size: -; D gene: -; J gene: TRBJ2-3; CDR3 DNA: TGTGCCAGCAGCTTCGGACTAGGGGGGGTCACAGATACGCAGTATTTT; CDR3 protein: CASSFGLGGVTDTQYF
V gene: TRBV12-5; clone size: -; D gene: TRBD1; J gene: TRBJ1-2; CDR3 DNA: TGTGCTAGTGGTTCTGATTCGGGACAGCTTGGCTATGGCTACACCTTC; CDR3 protein: CASGSDSGQLGYGYTF
V gene: TRBV7-2; clone size: -; D gene: -; J gene: TRBJ2-5; CDR3 DNA: TGTGCCAGCAGCTCCTTAATCCAAGAGACCCAGTACTTC; CDR3 protein: CASSSLIQETQYF
V gene: TRBV2; clone size: -; D gene: -; J gene: TRBJ1-6; CDR3 DNA: TGTGCCAGCAGTGAAGGCCCTAAGTCGAATTCACCCCTCCACTTT; CDR3 protein: CASSEGPKSNSPLHF
V gene: TRBV6-4; clone size: -; D gene: TRBD2; J gene: TRBJ2-1; CDR3 DNA: TGTGCCAGCAGTGCGTCTCGGGGGGGGAGCAATGAGCAGTTCTTC; CDR3 protein: CASSASRGGSNEQFF
V gene: TRBV10-3; clone size: -; D gene: TRBD1; J gene: TRBJ2-5; CDR3 DNA: TGTGCCATCAGTGAGTCAAAGACAGGGGGAGCAGAGACCCAGTACTTC; CDR3 protein: CAISESKTGGAETQYF
V gene: TRBV28; clone size: -; D gene: -; J gene: TRBJ2-4; CDR3 DNA: TGTGCCAGCAGTTCGAAACAGGCCCTAGCCAAAAACATTCAGTACTTC; CDR3 protein: CASSSKQALAKNIQYF
V gene: TRBV25-1; clone size: -; D gene: -; J gene: TRBJ1-5; CDR3 DNA: TGTGCCAGCACGGGGGGCGACAATCAGCCCCAGCATTTT; CDR3 protein: CASTGGDNQPQHF
V gene: TRBV30; clone size: -; D gene: -; J gene: TRBJ2-1; CDR3 DNA: TGTGCCTGGGGAAGCGGAGACCGCAATGAGCAGTTCTTC; CDR3 protein: CAWGSGDRNEQFF
V gene: TRBV7-2; clone size: -; D gene: -; J gene: TRBJ1-2; CDR3 DNA: TGTGCCAGCAGCATCCAACCAGGGACCCAAGGGGGTGGCTACACCTTC; CDR3 protein: CASSIQPGTQGGGYTF
V gene: TRBV7-2; clone size: few; D gene: -; J gene: TRBJ2-7; CDR3 DNA: TGTGCCAGCAGCTTTAACTCTGGACTGCCCTCCTACGAGCAGTACTTC; CDR3 protein: CASSFNSGLPSYEQYF
V gene: TRBV18; clone size: -; D gene: -; J gene: TRBJ1-1; CDR3 DNA: TGTGCCAGCTCACCCGGGGGAGGGGCTGAAGCTTTCTTT; CDR3 protein: CASSPGGGAEAFF
V gene: TRBV28; clone size: -; D gene: TRBD1; J gene: TRBJ1-2; CDR3 DNA: TGTGCCAGCAGTGGGACAGAAAGAACCTATGGCTACACCTTC; CDR3 protein: CASSGTERTYGYTF
V gene: TRBV7-2; clone size: -; D gene: TRBD1; J gene: TRBJ2-7; CDR3 DNA: TGTGCCAGCAGCATATCGACAGGGACCCCCTACGAGCAGTACTTC; CDR3 protein: CASSISTGTPYEQYF
V gene: TRBV28; clone size: -; D gene: -; J gene: TRBJ1-2; CDR3 DNA: TGTGCCAGCAGAACCTCAGGGAACTATGGCTACACCTTC; CDR3 protein: CASRTSGNYGYTF
V gene: TRBV6-5; clone size: -; D gene: TRBD2; J gene: TRBJ2-4; CDR3 DNA: TGTGCCAGCAGTTACTCCGCGGGAGTCGCCAAAAACATTCAGTACTTC; CDR3 protein: CASSYSAGVAKNIQYF
V gene: TRBV7-2; clone size: -; D gene: -; J gene: TRBJ2-5; CDR3 DNA: TGTGCCAGCAGCTTGGTATACGGGGTTTCTGGGACCCAGTACTTC; CDR3 protein: CASSLVYGVSGTQYF
V gene: TRBV10-3; clone size: -; D gene: -; J gene: TRBJ2-1; CDR3 DNA: TGTGCCATCAGTCGCTTCACCGGGACTCTCGACAATGAGCAGTTCTTC; CDR3 protein: CAISRFTGTLDNEQFF
V gene: TRBV7-2; clone size: -; D gene: -; J gene: TRBJ2-7; CDR3 DNA: TGTGCCAGCAGCTTAGGTTCTAGCGTGTCCTACGAGCAGTACTTC; CDR3 protein: CASSLGSSVSYEQYF
V gene: TRBV2; clone size: -; D gene: -; J gene: TRBJ2-3; CDR3 DNA: TGTGCCAGCCCGAGTCGTCCGAGCACAGATACGCAGTATTTT; CDR3 protein: CASPSRPSTDTQYF
V gene: TRBV7-8; clone size: once; D gene: -; J gene: TRBJ2-2; CDR3 DNA: TGTGCCAGCAGCAAAACGAGCCGCACGGGCACCGGGGAGCTGTTTTTT; CDR3 protein: CASSKTSRTGTGELFF